The entry that follows covers one T cell receptor (beta chain) sequence. The antigen remains unidentified. The V gene lost 3 bases and the J gene lost 5 bases, with 17 bases spanning the gap. Looked up from germline, CDR1 is SGHRS and CDR2 is YFSETQ. The CDR3 is 16 residues long. The assay was immunoSEQ multiplex PCR, and TCRdb's table has in-frame clones only and misses some. Altogether approximately 180,000 clones are present, roughly 92% being singletons, with the ten largest covering roughly 4%. This entry is derived from a study of T cell responses to AZD1222 COVID-19 vaccine. General study results and limits: Clonal diversity may have been underestimated in mostly white British donors. At 160-218 and 743-854, vaccine-associated CD4 TCRs were dominant, and they spanned spike.

V usage is TRBV5-1 and J usage is TRBJ2-2, with a weak D call TRBD1 (6 bases). The receptor was derived from an adult who received the MenACWY meningococcal vaccine as a control. The sequencing used peripheral blood, collected 28 days after the second dose of the MenACWY control vaccine. The CDR3 sequence: CASSYSGQGRTGELFF. CDR3 nucleotide sequence: TGCGCCAGCAGCTATTCCGGGCAGGGGAGAACCGGGGAGCTGTTTTTT.